The TCR beta chain described here comes from a study of blood T cells in healthy people across ages. Comment on this clonotype: The target antigen is unknown.

With a J-beta primer mix and a sample-barcoded 5' primer, a second PCR ran 7 to 11 cycles. TCRdb used MiXCR to reprocess the 5' RACE reads, holding one entry per CDR3 protein. The table lists 1.4 million or so distinct CDR3 sequences, about 42% of them singletons. The study isolated at least 6.5 million PBMCs from each sample. General study results and limits: Researchers said unsorted PBMCs prevented a conclusive naive versus antigen-experienced comparison. Long-lived donors exceeded aged donors in naive CD4+ cells and diversity. The donors' CMV status was not determined, possibly confounding changes in expanded clonotypes.

This clonotype was sampled from a woman between 18 and 29 years old in good health. Sequencing used blood.

The CDR3 loop is CASSLGGAGSPLHF. The CDR3 DNA follows: TGTGCCAGCAGCCTGGGGGGGGCGGGTTCACCCCTCCACTTT. This chain uses TRBV12-3 or TRBV12-4 with TRBJ1-6; D is perhaps TRBD1 (6 bases). Trimming removed 6 bases from V and 9 bases from J, with 15 bases in between. The CDR3 loop spans 14 amino acids.